The T cell receptor (beta chain) described here comes from a study of T cells in Graves' hyperthyroidism and ophthalmopathy. For the study at large: Before any treatment, at initial diagnosis, peripheral blood was collected.

As to this clonotype: A junction end diverges from the germline sequence, so it may reflect a read error.

TCR beta CDR3 sequences were amplified from RNA transcripts. The HTBI primer set served for first-round RT-PCR of the TCR CDR3. TCRdb re-derived calls from the multiplex PCR reads in MiXCR, one entry per CDR3 protein. The data hold about 52,000 distinct CDR3 sequences, with over 40% observed a single time. Diagnostic assessment was based on clinical symptoms, serum thyroxine and TRAb, thyroid ultrasound and orbital computed tomography. The sequence came from a woman aged 45 to 65 with Graves' ophthalmopathy. The sample taken for sequencing was blood.

The CDR3 DNA follows: TGTGCCGGCAGCAGACAACTACTAGCTGGGGGATTGGGTGAGCAGTTCTTC. Protein: CAGSRQLLAGGLGEQFF. The chain couples TRBV7-2 to TRBJ2-1; maybe TRBD2 (6 bases). Germline CDR1 is SGHTA and CDR2 is FQGNSA. This CDR3 spans 17 amino acids.